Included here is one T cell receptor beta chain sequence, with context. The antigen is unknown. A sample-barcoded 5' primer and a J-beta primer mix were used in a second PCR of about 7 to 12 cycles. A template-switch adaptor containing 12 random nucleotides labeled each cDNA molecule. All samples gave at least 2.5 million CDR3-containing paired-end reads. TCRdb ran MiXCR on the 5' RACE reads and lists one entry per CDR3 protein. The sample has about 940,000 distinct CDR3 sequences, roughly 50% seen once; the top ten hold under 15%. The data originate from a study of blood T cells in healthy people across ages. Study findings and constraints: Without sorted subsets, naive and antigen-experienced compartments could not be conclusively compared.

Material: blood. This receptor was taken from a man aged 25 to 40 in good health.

CDR3 nucleotide sequence: TGCAGTGCTAACGCACGACAGGTCGGGCGTTACGAGCAGTACTTC. Its translation: CSANARQVGRYEQYF. The chain joins TRBV20-1 to TRBJ2-7; a possible D gene is TRBD1 (6 bases). V lost 4 bases to trimming and J lost 4 bases, with 20 bases between them. Germline CDR1 is DFQATT and CDR2 is SNEGSKA (reference sequence). CDR3 size: 15 residues.